This TCR beta chain comes out of a study of memory CD4+ T cells and cytomegalovirus serostatus. Looking at the study overall: Of the healthy Belgian adults, under 10 were CMV seropositive and 20 to 30 seronegative.

Single viable CD3+CD4+CD8-CD45RO+ cells were sorted as the memory CD4+ T cells. The study's findings and limits: Of 150 to 200 reported CMV TCRbeta sequences, around 63 were found in memory CD4+ repertoires.

V lost 6 bases and J 2 bases, leaving 15 bases between the germline ends. The germline CDR1 and CDR2 sequences are MNHNS and SASEGT. The CDR3 covers 15 residues. Assay used: immunoSEQ multiplex PCR; TCRdb lists only in-frame clones, some missing. In the table there are some 52,000 clones, over 60% of which are singletons. With regard to this clone: What it recognizes is unknown.

The rearrangement uses TRBV6-1 and TRBJ2-3; D may be TRBD1 or TRBD2 (6 bases each). Specimen: memory CD4+ T cells from blood. The receptor comes from an adult in good health and CMV-seropositive. Here the CDR3 DNA reads TGTGCCAGCAGCACGCGAGGGGGGCCCACAGATACGCAGTATTTT. Translating it yields CASSTRGGPTDTQYF.